This T cell receptor beta chain originates from a study of T cells after yellow fever vaccination. The study, taken as a whole, reports: Post-booster repertoires again held most primary-vaccination clones (roughly 95% CD4, around 90% CD8).

This CDR3 spans 15 amino acids. V was clipped by 5 bases and J by 4 bases; unmatched bases: 8. Germline CDR1 reads LGHDT; CDR2 reads YNNKEL (reference sequence). TCRdb reprocessed the 5' RACE reads via MiXCR and lists one record per CDR3 protein. The data contain around 250,000 distinct CDR3 sequences, 5.2% of them singletons. Worth noting for this clonotype: What it recognizes is unknown.

This clonotype was sampled from a man between 18 and 35 years old who received the YFV17D yellow fever vaccine. The chain combines TRBV3-1 with TRBJ2-3; 8 positions agree with TRBD2. The starting material was CD4+ T cells sorted from PBMCs, obtained on the day of the yellow fever booster vaccination. CDR3 sequence reads: CASSYGTRLADTQYF. DNA for the CDR3: TGTGCCAGCAGCTATGGGACTAGACTCGCAGATACGCAGTATTTT.